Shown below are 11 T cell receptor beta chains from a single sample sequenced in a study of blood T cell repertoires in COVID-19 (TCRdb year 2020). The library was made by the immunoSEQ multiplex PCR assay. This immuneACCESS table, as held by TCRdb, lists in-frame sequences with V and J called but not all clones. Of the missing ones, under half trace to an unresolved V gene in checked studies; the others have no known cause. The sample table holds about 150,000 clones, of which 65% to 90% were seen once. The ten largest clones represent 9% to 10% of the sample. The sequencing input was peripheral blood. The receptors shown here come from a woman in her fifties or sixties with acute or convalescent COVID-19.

The CDR3, as DNA: TGTGCTAGTGGCTTTCTTGAGGCCCAGTACTTC. This translates into CASGFLEAQYF. The V call is TRBV12-5, the J call TRBJ2-5; unclear D gene. This CDR3 has 11 residues. Trimming shortened V by 6 bases and J by 9 bases, and 11 bases separated the two germline ends. CDR1 LGHNT and CDR2 FRNRAP come from the germline V gene.

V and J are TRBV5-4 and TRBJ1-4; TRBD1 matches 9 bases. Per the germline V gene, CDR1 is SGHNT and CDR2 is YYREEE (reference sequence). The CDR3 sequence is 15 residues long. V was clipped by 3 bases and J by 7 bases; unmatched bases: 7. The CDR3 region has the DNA TGTGCCAGCAGCTGGGGACAGGGTGGAAGTGAAAAACTGTTTTTT. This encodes CASSWGQGGSEKLFF. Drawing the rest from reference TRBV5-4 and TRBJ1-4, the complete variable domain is ETGVTQSPTHLIKTRGQQVTLRCSSQSGHNTVSWYQQALGQGPQFIFQYYREEENGRGNFPPRFSGLQFPNYSSELNVNALELDDSALYLCASSWGQGGSEKLFFGSGTQLSVL.

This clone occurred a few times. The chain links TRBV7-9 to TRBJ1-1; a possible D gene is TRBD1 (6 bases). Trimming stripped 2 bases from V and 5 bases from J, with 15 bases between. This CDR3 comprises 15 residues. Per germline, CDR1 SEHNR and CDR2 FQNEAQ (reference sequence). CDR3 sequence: CASSLSRGAATEAFF. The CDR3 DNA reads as TGTGCCAGCAGCTTAAGCCGGGGGGCGGCGACTGAAGCTTTCTTT. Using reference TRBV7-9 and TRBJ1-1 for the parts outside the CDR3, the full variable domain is DTGVSQNPRHKITKRGQNVTFRCDPISEHNRLYWYRQTLGQGPEFLTYFQNEAQLEKSRLLSDRFSAERPKGSFSTLEIQRTEQGDSAMYLCASSLSRGAATEAFFGQGTRLTVV.

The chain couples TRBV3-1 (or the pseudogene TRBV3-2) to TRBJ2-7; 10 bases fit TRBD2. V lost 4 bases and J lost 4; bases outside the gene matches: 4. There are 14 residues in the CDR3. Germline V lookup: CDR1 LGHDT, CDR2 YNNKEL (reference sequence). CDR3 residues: CASSPGTSAYEQYF. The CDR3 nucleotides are TGTGCCAGCAGCCCCGGGACTAGCGCGTACGAGCAGTACTTC.

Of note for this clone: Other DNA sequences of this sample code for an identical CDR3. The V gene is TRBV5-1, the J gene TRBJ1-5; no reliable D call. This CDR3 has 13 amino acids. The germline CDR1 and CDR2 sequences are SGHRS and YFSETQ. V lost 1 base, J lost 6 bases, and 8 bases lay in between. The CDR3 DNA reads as TGCGCCAGCAGCTTGTCTGGGAGTCAGCCCCAGCATTTT. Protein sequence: CASSLSGSQPQHF.

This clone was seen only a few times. CDR3 loop: CASSPSLVAPDTQYF. The CDR3 DNA reads as TGTGCCAGCAGTCCGTCTCTGGTGGCCCCAGATACGCAGTATTTT. The chain is built from TRBV28 and TRBJ2-3; D is uncertain. Deletions cut 5 bases from V and 4 bases from J, with 16 bases between. The germline gives CDR1 MDHEN, CDR2 SYDVKM. This CDR3 spans 15 amino acids.

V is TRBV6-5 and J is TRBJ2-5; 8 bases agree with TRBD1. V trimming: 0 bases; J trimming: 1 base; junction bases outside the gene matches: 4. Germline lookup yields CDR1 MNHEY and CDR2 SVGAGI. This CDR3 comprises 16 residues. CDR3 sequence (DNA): TGTGCCAGCAGTTACTCCGGACAGGGACTCCAAGAGACCCAGTACTTC. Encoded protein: CASSYSGQGLQETQYF.

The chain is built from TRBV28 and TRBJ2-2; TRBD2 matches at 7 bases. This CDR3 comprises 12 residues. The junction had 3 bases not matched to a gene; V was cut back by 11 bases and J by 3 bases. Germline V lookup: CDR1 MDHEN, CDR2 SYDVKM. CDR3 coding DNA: TGTGCCGGGGGGGGAGACACCGGGGAGCTGTTTTTT. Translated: CAGGGDTGELFF.

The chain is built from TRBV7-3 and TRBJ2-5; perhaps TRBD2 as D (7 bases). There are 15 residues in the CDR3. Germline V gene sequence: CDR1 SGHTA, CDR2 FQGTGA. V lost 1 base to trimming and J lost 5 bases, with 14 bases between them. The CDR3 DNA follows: TGTGCCAGCAGCTTAAAATCTGGGGGGGCGGAGACCCAGTACTTC. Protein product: CASSLKSGGAETQYF.

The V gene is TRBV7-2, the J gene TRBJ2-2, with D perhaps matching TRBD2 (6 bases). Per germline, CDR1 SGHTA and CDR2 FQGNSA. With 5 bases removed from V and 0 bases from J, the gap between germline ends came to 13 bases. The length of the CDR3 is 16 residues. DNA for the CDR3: TGTGCCAGCAGCGCCTTCGGGGGTCCGAACACCGGGGAGCTGTTTTTT. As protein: CASSAFGGPNTGELFF.

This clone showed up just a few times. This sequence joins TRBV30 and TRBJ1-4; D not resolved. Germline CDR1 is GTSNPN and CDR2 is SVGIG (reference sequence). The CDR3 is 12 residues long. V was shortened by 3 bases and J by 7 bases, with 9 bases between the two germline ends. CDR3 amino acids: CAWRRPSEKLFF. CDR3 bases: TGTGCCTGGAGGCGCCCGTCTGAAAAACTGTTTTTT.